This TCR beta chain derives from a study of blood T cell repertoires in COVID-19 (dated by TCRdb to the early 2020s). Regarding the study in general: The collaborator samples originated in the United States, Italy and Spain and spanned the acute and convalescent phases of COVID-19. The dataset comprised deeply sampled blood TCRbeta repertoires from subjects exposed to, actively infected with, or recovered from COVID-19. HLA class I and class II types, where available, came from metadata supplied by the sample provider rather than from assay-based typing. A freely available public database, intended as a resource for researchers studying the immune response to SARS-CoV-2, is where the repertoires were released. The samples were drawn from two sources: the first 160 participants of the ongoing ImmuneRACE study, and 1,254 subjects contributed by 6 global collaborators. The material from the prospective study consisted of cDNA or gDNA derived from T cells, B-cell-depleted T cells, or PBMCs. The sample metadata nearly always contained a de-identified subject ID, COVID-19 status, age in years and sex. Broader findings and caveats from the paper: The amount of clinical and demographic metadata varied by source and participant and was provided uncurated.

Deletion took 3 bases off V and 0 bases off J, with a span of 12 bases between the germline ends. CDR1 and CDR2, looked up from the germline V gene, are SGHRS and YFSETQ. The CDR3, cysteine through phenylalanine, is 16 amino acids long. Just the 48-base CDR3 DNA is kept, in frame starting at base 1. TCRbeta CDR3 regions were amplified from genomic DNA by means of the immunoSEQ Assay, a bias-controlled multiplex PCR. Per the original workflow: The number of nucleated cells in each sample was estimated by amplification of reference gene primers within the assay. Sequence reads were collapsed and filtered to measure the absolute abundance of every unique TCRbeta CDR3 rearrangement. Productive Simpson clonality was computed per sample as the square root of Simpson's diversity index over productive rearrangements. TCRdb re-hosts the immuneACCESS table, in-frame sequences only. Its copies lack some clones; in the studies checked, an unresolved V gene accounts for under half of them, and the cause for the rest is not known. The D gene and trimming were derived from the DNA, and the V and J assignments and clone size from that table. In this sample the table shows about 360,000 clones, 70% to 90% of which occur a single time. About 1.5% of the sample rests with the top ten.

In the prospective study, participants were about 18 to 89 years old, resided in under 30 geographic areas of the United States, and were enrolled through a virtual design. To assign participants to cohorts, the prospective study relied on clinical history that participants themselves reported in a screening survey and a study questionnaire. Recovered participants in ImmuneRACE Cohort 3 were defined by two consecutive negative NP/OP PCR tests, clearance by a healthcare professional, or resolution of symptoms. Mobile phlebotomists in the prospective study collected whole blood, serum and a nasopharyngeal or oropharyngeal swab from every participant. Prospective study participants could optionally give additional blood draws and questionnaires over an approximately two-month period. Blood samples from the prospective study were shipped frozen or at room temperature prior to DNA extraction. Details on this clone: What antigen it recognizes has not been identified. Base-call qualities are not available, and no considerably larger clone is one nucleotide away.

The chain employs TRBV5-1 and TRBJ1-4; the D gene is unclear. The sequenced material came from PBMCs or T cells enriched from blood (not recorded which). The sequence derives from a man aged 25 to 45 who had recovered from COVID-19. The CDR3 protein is CASSSSGPATNEKLFF. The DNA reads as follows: TGCGCCAGCAGCTCTTCTGGTCCAGCAACTAATGAAAAACTGTTTTTT.